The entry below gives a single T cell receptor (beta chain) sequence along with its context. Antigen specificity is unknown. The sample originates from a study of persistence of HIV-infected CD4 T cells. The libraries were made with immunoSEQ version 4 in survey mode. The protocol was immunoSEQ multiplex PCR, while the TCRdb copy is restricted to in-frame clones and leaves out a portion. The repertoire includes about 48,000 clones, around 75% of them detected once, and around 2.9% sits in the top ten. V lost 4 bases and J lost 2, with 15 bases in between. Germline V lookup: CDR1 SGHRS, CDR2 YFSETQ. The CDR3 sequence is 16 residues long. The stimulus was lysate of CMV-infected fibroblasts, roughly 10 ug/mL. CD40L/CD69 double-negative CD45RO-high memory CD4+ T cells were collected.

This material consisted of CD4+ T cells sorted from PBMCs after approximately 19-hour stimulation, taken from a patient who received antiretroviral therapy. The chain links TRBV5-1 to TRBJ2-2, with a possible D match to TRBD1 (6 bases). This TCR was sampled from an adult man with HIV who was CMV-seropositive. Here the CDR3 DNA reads TGCGCCAGCAGCCTTCAGGGGACCTCCAACACCGGGGAGCTGTTTTTT. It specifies CASSLQGTSNTGELFF.